These T cell receptor beta chains were read from a single sample in a study of blood T cell repertoires in COVID-19. Data came from immunoSEQ multiplex PCR; TCRdb stores just in-frame clones and leaves some out. This table holds about 78,000 clones, 80% to 95% found once. The sequenced material came from peripheral blood. Receptor source: a woman aged 45-60 years in a cohort sampled during active COVID-19. Each CDR3 is given with its conserved first and last residue. The D gene is left open where the match is weak. Only some rows state a clone size, as once, few, many or a class for expanded clones.

abundance,v_gene,d_gene,j_gene,CDR3nt,CDR3aa
NA,TRBV28,NA,TRBJ1-4,TGTGCCAGCAGTGTAACAGGGCAGGCTAATGAAAAACTGTTTTTT,CASSVTGQANEKLFF
NA,TRBV3-1/TRBV3-2,NA,TRBJ2-1,TGTGCCAGCAGCCAGCAGAAGACACCCTACAATGAGCAGTTCTTC,CASSQQKTPYNEQFF
NA,TRBV27,NA,TRBJ2-7,TGTGCCAGCAGTTTAGGCACCTCCTACGAGCAGTACTTC,CASSLGTSYEQYF
NA,TRBV9,NA,TRBJ2-7,TGTGCCAGCAGCGTAGGCGGAGGGGAGGTCTACGAGCAGTACTTC,CASSVGGGEVYEQYF
NA,TRBV7-9,TRBD2,TRBJ2-2,TGTGCCAGCAGCCCCGGACTAGTCTTAAACACCGGGGAGCTGTTTTTT,CASSPGLVLNTGELFF
NA,TRBV11-2,TRBD1,TRBJ1-6,TGTGCCAGCAGCCCCCCAGGGGGGTCCAGCTCCTATAATTCACCCCTCCACTTT,CASSPPGGSSSYNSPLHF
NA,TRBV18,TRBD2,TRBJ2-7,TGTGCCAGCTCACCACAAGTAGCGGGAGGAAACGAGCAGTACTTC,CASSPQVAGGNEQYF
NA,TRBV28,TRBD2,TRBJ2-3,TGTGCCAGCAGTTTATCGAGGACTAGCCTTACAAATACGCAGTATTTT,CASSLSRTSLTNTQYF
NA,TRBV5-4,NA,TRBJ2-3,TGTGCCAGCAGCCCGTCCTCACCGGGCACAGATACGCAGTATTTT,CASSPSSPGTDTQYF
NA,TRBV7-2,NA,TRBJ2-3,TGTGCCAGCAGCGCCGCGGTACTCGGAGATACGCAGTATTTT,CASSAAVLGDTQYF
NA,TRBV18,NA,TRBJ2-1,TGTGCCAGCTCACCCCTTTGGGGCGGGGTCTACAATGAGCAGTTCTTC,CASSPLWGGVYNEQFF
NA,TRBV19,NA,TRBJ1-1,TGTGCCAGTAGTTTAGACGGGGGGTCGGGGTCCGGCACTGAAGCTTTCTTT,CASSLDGGSGSGTEAFF
NA,TRBV10-3,NA,TRBJ2-7,TGTGCCATCAGTGATCCGGGGGATTCCTACGAGCAGTACTTC,CAISDPGDSYEQYF
NA,TRBV7-8,NA,TRBJ1-1,TGTGCCAGCAGCCGAGGGGAGGGTGCGAACACTGAAGCTTTCTTT,CASSRGEGANTEAFF
NA,TRBV9,NA,TRBJ1-2,TGTGCCAGCAGCTCCCGCGGGGCAGCTAACTATGGCTACACCTTC,CASSSRGAANYGYTF
NA,TRBV11-3,NA,TRBJ1-1,TGTGCCAGCAGCTTATCAGGGAACACTGAAGCTTTCTTT,CASSLSGNTEAFF
NA,TRBV10-2,TRBD2,TRBJ2-1,TGCGCCAGCACCGGAGGGCTAGCGGGCTACAATGAGCAGTTCTTC,CASTGGLAGYNEQFF
NA,TRBV6-5,NA,TRBJ2-1,TGTGCCAGCAAGGGGGTGGGGAATGAGCAGTTCTTC,CASKGVGNEQFF
NA,TRBV28,NA,TRBJ2-1,TGTGCCAGCAGTTTATACGGGGGAAACAATGAGCAGTTCTTC,CASSLYGGNNEQFF
NA,TRBV15,TRBD2,TRBJ2-7,TGTGCCACCAGCAGAGATCGAGGGACTAGCTATGCGTACGAGCAGTACTTC,CATSRDRGTSYAYEQYF
NA,TRBV11-2,TRBD2,TRBJ2-7,TGTGCCAGCAGCTCGTCCGGGCGCGGGAGTTTTAGTTGGGGCTACGAGCAGTACTTC,CASSSSGRGSFSWGYEQYF
once,TRBV29-1,NA,TRBJ2-1,TGCAGCGTTGAAGGCAGGCGATTAAACAATGAGCAGTTCTTC,CSVEGRRLNNEQFF
NA,TRBV28,NA,TRBJ2-7,TGTGCCAGCAGTTTAACGGCGGGGAGCTCCTACGAGCAGTACTTC,CASSLTAGSSYEQYF
NA,TRBV15,TRBD2,TRBJ2-3,TGTGCCACCAGCAGAGGGGGAGCGGGACTCACAGATACGCAGTATTTT,CATSRGGAGLTDTQYF
NA,TRBV7-2,NA,TRBJ1-2,TGTGCCAGCAGCCTCATGATGATCCAGGACTATGGCTACACCTTC,CASSLMMIQDYGYTF
NA,TRBV15,TRBD1,TRBJ2-2,TGTGCCACCAGCTTTCAGGGGGCCGGCACCGGGGAGCTGTTTTTT,CATSFQGAGTGELFF
NA,TRBV5-1,NA,TRBJ1-3,TGCGCCAGCAGCCCACAGGGCGCTGGAAACACCATATATTTT,CASSPQGAGNTIYF
NA,TRBV5-1,NA,TRBJ2-3,TGCGCCAGCAGCTTGGCCAGCGACAGCACAGATACGCAGTATTTT,CASSLASDSTDTQYF
once,TRBV7-9,TRBD1,TRBJ2-3,TGTGCCAGCAGCTACCACAGGGGGCAGATGACAGATACGCAGTATTTT,CASSYHRGQMTDTQYF
NA,TRBV3-1/TRBV3-2,TRBD2,TRBJ2-3,TGTGCCAGCAGCCTCGGCTGGCGGGAGGGAGGAACAGATACGCAGTATTTT,CASSLGWREGGTDTQYF
NA,TRBV27,TRBD1,TRBJ1-5,TGTGCCAGCAGTTGGGACAGCGCAGGGCAGCCCCAGCATTTT,CASSWDSAGQPQHF
NA,TRBV4-1,NA,TRBJ1-1,TGCGCCAGCAGCCAAGGGCGGATGAACACTGAAGCTTTCTTT,CASSQGRMNTEAFF
NA,TRBV5-6,TRBD1,TRBJ2-2,TGTGCCAGCAGTTCCCAGGGGGCGTTAACCGGGGAGCTGTTTTTT,CASSSQGALTGELFF
NA,TRBV20-1,TRBD2,TRBJ2-1,TGCAGTGCTAGTGGACTAGCGGACTACAATGAGCAGTTCTTC,CSASGLADYNEQFF
NA,TRBV20-1,TRBD2,TRBJ2-1,TGCAGTGCTAGTTCGCTAGCGGGAGTGTCGTTCTTC,CSASSLAGVSFF
NA,TRBV20-1,NA,TRBJ2-7,TGCAGTGCTCCCGACAGGTACGAGCAGTACTTC,CSAPDRYEQYF
NA,TRBV5-1,NA,TRBJ2-5,TGCGCCAGCAGCTCCCGGGCCCCACTAGACGGAATGGCAGAGACCCAGTACTTC,CASSSRAPLDGMAETQYF
NA,TRBV9,NA,TRBJ2-3,TGTGCCAGCAGCGTATCGCCGACTTACACAGATACGCAGTATTTT,CASSVSPTYTDTQYF
NA,TRBV19,NA,TRBJ1-2,TGTGCCAGTTCTCATACTTCCTCGTCACCCTATGGCTACACCTTC,CASSHTSSSPYGYTF
once,TRBV7-9,NA,TRBJ2-4,TGTGCCAGCAGCAAAGAGGGGCGGGGATCAGACATTCAGTACTTC,CASSKEGRGSDIQYF
NA,TRBV7-3,NA,TRBJ2-1,TGTGCCAGCGGGAGTTCCTACAATGAGCAGTTCTTC,CASGSSYNEQFF
NA,TRBV6-1,TRBD1,TRBJ2-5,TGTGCCAGCAGTGATACAGGGGGCGCAGAGACCCAGTACTTC,CASSDTGGAETQYF
NA,TRBV18,NA,TRBJ1-1,TGTGCCAGCTCACCACCGTCGCGGGGGGGACTAGAAGCTTTCTTT,CASSPPSRGGLEAFF
NA,TRBV27,TRBD1,TRBJ2-2,TGTGCCAGCAGTTCACAGGGGGCTGTAGTCACCGGGGAGCTGTTTTTT,CASSSQGAVVTGELFF
NA,TRBV7-9,NA,TRBJ1-1,TGTGCCAGCAGCTTATCCCAGCAGGGAGCTTTCTTT,CASSLSQQGAFF
NA,TRBV2,TRBD2,TRBJ2-3,TGTGCCAGCAGCGAGATGACTAGCGGGGGAGATACGCAGTATTTT,CASSEMTSGGDTQYF
NA,TRBV5-1,NA,TRBJ1-1,TGCGCCAGCAGCTCCGACGGGATGAACACTGAAGCTTTCTTT,CASSSDGMNTEAFF